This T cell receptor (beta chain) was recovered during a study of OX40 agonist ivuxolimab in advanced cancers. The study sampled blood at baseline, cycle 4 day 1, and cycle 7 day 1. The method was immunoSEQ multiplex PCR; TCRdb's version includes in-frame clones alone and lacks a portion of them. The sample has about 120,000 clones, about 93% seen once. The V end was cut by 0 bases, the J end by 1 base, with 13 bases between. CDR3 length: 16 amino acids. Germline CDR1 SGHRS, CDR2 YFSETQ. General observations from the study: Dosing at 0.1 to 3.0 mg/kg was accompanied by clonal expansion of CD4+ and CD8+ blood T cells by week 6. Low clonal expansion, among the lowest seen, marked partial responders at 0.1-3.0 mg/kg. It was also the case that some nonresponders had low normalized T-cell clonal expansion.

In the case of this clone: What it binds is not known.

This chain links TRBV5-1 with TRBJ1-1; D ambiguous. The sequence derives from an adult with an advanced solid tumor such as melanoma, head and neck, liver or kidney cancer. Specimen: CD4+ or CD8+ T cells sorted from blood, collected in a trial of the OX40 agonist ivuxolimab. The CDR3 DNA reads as TGCGCCAGCAGCTTGGCCCAACGGACGGGGAACACTGAAGCTTTCTTT. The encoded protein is CASSLAQRTGNTEAFF.